This T cell receptor (beta chain) emerged from a study of T cell responses to AZD1222 COVID-19 vaccine. Study-level information: Pooling was applied to second doses at about 4 or about 12 weeks.

TCRdb keeps only in-frame clones here, not all; method: immunoSEQ multiplex PCR. The sample yields around 90,000 clones, about 86% seen once. General study results and limits: The study identified only five or six AZD1222 recipients as seropositive at baseline. Elevations in Spike-specific TCR breadth and depth followed administration of two AZD1222 doses. White British ancestry dominated among donors, who included more females, and clonal diversity was possibly underestimated.

This CDR3 has 15 residues. The germline CDR1 and CDR2 sequences are GTSNPN and SVGIG (reference sequence). V was shortened by 0 bases and J by 0 bases, with 9 bases between the two germline ends. As regards this clone: The antigen is unknown.

The TCR originated in an adult in good health. Specimen: peripheral blood, collected on day 0 of AZD1222 vaccination. The chain has TRBV30 and TRBJ1-5; D is undetermined. The CDR3 protein is CAWSVTGNSNQPQHF. For the CDR3, the DNA is TGTGCCTGGAGTGTAACGGGTAATAGCAATCAGCCCCAGCATTTT.